These 19 T cell receptor beta chains came from one sample sequenced in a study of T cell changes during pregnancy in multiple sclerosis. Profiled with immunoSEQ multiplex PCR; TCRdb holds only in-frame clones, not every one. The sample yields tens of thousands of clones, around nine tenths seen once. The specimen was peripheral blood from another person, used as feeder cells. Receptor source: a human donor whose cells served as feeder cells for cultures in a pregnancy study.

This clone rates as medium-sized. The chain couples TRBV28 to TRBJ2-1; 10 nucleotides align to TRBD1. The V gene end was trimmed by 3 bases and the J gene end by 4 bases; junction bases not matched to a gene: 3. CDR1 and CDR2 from the germline V gene are MDHEN and SYDVKM. This CDR3 contains 15 residues. Here the CDR3 reads CASSFGQGVYNEQFF. In nucleotides, the CDR3 is TGTGCCAGCAGTTTTGGACAGGGGGTATACAATGAGCAGTTCTTC.

This rearrangement joins TRBV7-2 to TRBJ2-1, with TRBD2 as a possible D gene (7 bases). Trimming stripped 4 bases from V and 1 base from J, with 17 bases between. Germline CDR1 is SGHTA and CDR2 is FQGNSA. The CDR3 is made up of 17 amino acids. The CDR3 region has the DNA TGTGCCAGCAGCTACCCCCAAGGGGGGGCTTCCTACAATGAGCAGTTCTTC. As protein: CASSYPQGGASYNEQFF. The variable domain in full, completed from reference TRBV7-2 and TRBJ2-1, reads GAGVSQSPSNKVTEKGKDVELRCDPISGHTALYWYRQSLGQGLEFLIYFQGNSAPDKSGLPSDRFSAERTGGSVSTLTIQRTQQEDSAVYLCASSYPQGGASYNEQFFGPGTRLTVL.

This chain links TRBV6-5 with TRBJ2-7; D remains ambiguous. Trimming cost V 0 bases and J 1 base, with 7 bases left between them. The CDR3 is made up of 14 amino acids. In germline, CDR1 is MNHEY, CDR2 SVGAGI. CDR3 DNA sequence: TGTGCCAGCAGTTACTCGTCGCAGTCCTACGAGCAGTACTTC. Translation gives CASSYSSQSYEQYF.

The V and J genes are TRBV7-2 and TRBJ2-7; D gene ambiguous. Germline V gives CDR1 SGHTA, CDR2 FQGNSA. The CDR3 consists of 15 residues. Trimming took 2 bases from V and 2 from J, leaving 13 bases between them. The CDR3 sequence is CASSLNRDSTYEQYF. CDR3 coding DNA: TGTGCCAGCAGCTTAAATAGGGATTCTACCTACGAGCAGTACTTC.

This chain joins TRBV7-2 and TRBJ1-2, with 9 bases fitting TRBD1. The germline V gene has CDR1 SGHTA and CDR2 FQGNSA. The CDR3 is 16 residues long. The junction had 9 bases not matched to a gene; V was cut back by 5 bases and J by 2 bases. The CDR3 spells CASSPSGTGRNYGYTF. DNA for the CDR3: TGTGCCAGCAGCCCTTCCGGGACAGGGAGAAACTATGGCTACACCTTC.

The V call is TRBV30, the J call TRBJ1-1; tentatively, D is TRBD1 (5 bases). V dropped 1 base and J dropped 1 base, with 13 bases sitting between them. In germline, CDR1 is GTSNPN, CDR2 SVGIG (reference sequence). The CDR3 spans 15 residues. The CDR3 DNA is TGTGCCTGGAGTGGTGGCAGGGAAGGGAACACTGAAGCTTTCTTT. Protein: CAWSGGREGNTEAFF.

The rearrangement joins TRBV6-5 to TRBJ1-5; the D gene is possibly TRBD1 (5 bases). V gave up 3 bases and J gave up 5 bases, with 14 bases separating them. From germline, CDR1 is MNHEY and CDR2 SVGAGI. There are 15 residues in the CDR3. The CDR3 sequence is CASSYRGVGDQPQHF. CDR3 bases: TGTGCCAGCAGTTATCGCGGGGTAGGGGATCAGCCCCAGCATTTT.

The chain couples TRBV6-5 to TRBJ2-1, with a weak D call TRBD2 (7 bases). Germline CDR1 and CDR2: MNHEY and SVGAGI. Trimming took 0 bases from V and 10 from J, leaving 16 bases between them. The CDR3 consists of 15 residues. CDR3: CASSYSMGGGEEQFF. The DNA for the CDR3 is TGTGCCAGCAGTTACTCGATGGGAGGGGGGGAGGAGCAGTTCTTC.

The chain recombines TRBV5-1 with TRBJ2-1; D is ambiguous. Germline assignment: CDR1 SGHRS and CDR2 YFSETQ. This CDR3 is built from 13 residues. Trimming cost V 3 bases and J 6 bases, with 10 bases left between them. CDR3 nucleotide sequence: TGCGCCAGCAGCTCCAACCCAGGCAATGAGCAGTTCTTC. Its translation: CASSSNPGNEQFF.

The CDR3 DNA reads as TGTGCCACCCGGCCCGGAACTAATGAAAAACTGTTTTTT. Its protein is CATRPGTNEKLFF. The gene calls are TRBV15 and TRBJ1-4; no reliable D call. The CDR3 consists of 13 residues. Trimming removed 8 bases from V and 1 base from J, with 8 bases in between. Germline CDR1 and CDR2: LNHNV and YYDKDF (reference sequence).

This rearrangement joins TRBV14 to TRBJ1-1, with a possible D match to TRBD1 (5 bases). V lost 4 bases to trimming and J lost 5 bases, with 23 bases between them. Germline V gene sequence: CDR1 SGHDN, CDR2 FVKESK. The CDR3 is 17 amino acids. The CDR3 loop reads CASSLGTDWNRGTEAFF. CDR3 DNA sequence: TGTGCCAGCAGCCTGGGGACCGATTGGAACCGCGGGACTGAAGCTTTCTTT.

The chain links TRBV5-1 to TRBJ2-7, with D perhaps matching TRBD1 (5 bases). The V gene's germline CDR1 is SGHRS and CDR2 YFSETQ. V lost 1 base, J lost 6 bases, and 5 bases lay in between. The CDR3 contains 11 residues. CDR3 coding DNA: TGCGCCAGCAGCTTGACAGGCGAGCAGTACTTC. Protein product: CASSLTGEQYF.

The rearrangement links TRBV6-1 to TRBJ1-6, with D unresolved. Trimming pared 8 bases from V and 5 bases from J, leaving 10 bases between. CDR1 is MNHNS, CDR2 SASEGT, per germline. The CDR3 extends over 13 amino acids. The CDR3 sequence is CASSTKNNSPLHF. The CDR3 region has the DNA TGTGCCAGCTCTACCAAGAATAATTCACCCCTCCACTTT.

The rearrangement uses TRBV28 and TRBJ1-2; D might be TRBD1 (5 bases). V lost 5 bases to trimming and J lost 3 bases, with 13 bases between them. Per germline, CDR1 MDHEN and CDR2 SYDVKM. The CDR3 extends over 14 amino acids. CDR3 protein: CASSVTGTHYGYTF. In DNA, the CDR3 is TGTGCCAGCAGTGTGACCGGGACCCACTATGGCTACACCTTC.

The CDR3 sequence is CASSDPGTARGNQPQHF. CDR3 coding DNA: TGTGCCAGCAGCGACCCCGGGACTGCCAGGGGGAATCAGCCCCAGCATTTT. The rearrangement uses TRBV21-1 and TRBJ1-5; no check of the table's D call, TRBD1, against the DNA was made. TRBV21-1 is classified as a pseudogene. This CDR3 region has 17 residues.

The J gene is TRBJ2-7, the V gene TRBV21-1. TRBV21-1 is a recognized pseudogene. The CDR3 consists of 13 residues. CDR3 nucleotides: TGTGCCAGCAGCAACCCGCACTCCTACGAGCAGTACTTC. Protein product: CASSNPHSYEQYF.

The rearrangement joins TRBV20-1 to TRBJ2-1, with TRBD2 matching 9 bases. The germline V gene encodes CDR1 DFQATT and CDR2 SNEGSKA (reference sequence). After removal of 5 bases from V and 10 bases from J, the junction contained 3 bases not matched to a gene. The CDR3 has 11 residues. For the CDR3, the DNA is TGCAGTGCTCCTAGCGGGACGGAGCAGTTCTTC. It specifies CSAPSGTEQFF.

The V and J genes are TRBV5-6 and TRBJ1-2; D gene ambiguous. V was pared by 2 bases and J by 7 bases, with 6 bases between. Germline loops: CDR1 SGHDT, CDR2 YYEEEE. The CDR3 extends over 11 amino acids. Here the CDR3 reads CASSFNGGYTF. CDR3 DNA: TGTGCCAGCAGCTTCAACGGTGGCTACACCTTC.

The genes are TRBV27 and TRBJ2-3; D might be TRBD2 (6 bases). Germline V gene lookup returns CDR1 MNHEY and CDR2 SMNVEV (reference sequence). The CDR3 is made up of 15 amino acids. V dropped 3 bases and J dropped 0 bases, with 10 bases sitting between them. The chain's CDR3 is CASSFRAGSTDTQYF. The CDR3, as DNA: TGTGCCAGCAGTTTCCGGGCGGGAAGCACAGATACGCAGTATTTT.